This is a list of T cell receptor beta chains from one sample in a study of blood T cell repertoires in COVID-19. Sequencing was performed with immunoSEQ multiplex PCR; in TCRdb, only in-frame clones are kept and a portion is missing. The data contain nearly 250,000 clones, approximately 90% of them singletons. Sequencing was carried out using PBMCs or T cells enriched from blood (not recorded which). The receptors originated from a man aged 45-65 years who had been exposed to COVID-19. The CDR3 runs from the conserved cysteine through the conserved F or W.

TRBV27	TRBJ1-5	CASSSNRARQPQHF
TRBV7-3	TRBJ1-1	CASSPNRGAVNTEAFF
TRBV12-3/TRBV12-4	TRBJ2-5	CASSLRDYETQYF
TRBV6-5	TRBJ1-1	CASRYQGAKAFF
TRBV19	TRBJ1-2	CASSRGSGEGYTF
TRBV5-1	TRBJ2-1	CASSLSARGDSYNEQFF
TRBV13	TRBJ2-2	CASSSYRQGPGELFF
TRBV5-4	TRBJ1-2	CASSLPVRDYGYTF
TRBV6-5	TRBJ1-1	CASSPDRENTEAFF
TRBV5-1	TRBJ2-7	CASSLVSSYEQYF